This entry features one TCR beta chain sequence. Its binding antigen is unknown. It has no much larger one-base neighbor in the sample; base qualities were not kept. The germline V gene encodes CDR1 SGHTA and CDR2 FQGNSA. V loses 5 bases of germline sequence and J loses 0 bases, and the interval between the two ends is 10 bases. The CDR3 covers 14 residues, taking in both the cysteine and the phenylalanine. CDR3 DNA only is kept here, 42 bases in frame from base 1. This record comes from a study of cytomegalovirus exposure and HLA in healthy donors (TCRdb year 2017). Notes on the research overall: The 670 or so repertoires of the first cohort and the approximately 110 validation repertoires were produced on the same platform, according to a later analysis. The study was designed to test whether signatures of past pathogen exposure could be identified by cataloging public T cell receptors. In addition to the first cohort of 650 to 750 subjects, a separate validation cohort of some 120 different subjects was used. To predict cytomegalovirus infection status, the study combined high-throughput TCR immunosequencing, statistical association of individual TCRs with disease status, and machine learning. Study-level results and caveats: Subsequent analysis determined that TCRs grouped into clusters in the first cohort also showed a tendency toward co-occurrence across the roughly 130 validation repertoires, and about 93% of cluster scores exceeded 0. The study gave a list of about 160 TCR beta chains associated with cytomegalovirus. According to the authors, the approach could potentially be generalized to other disease states and immunological phenotypes. Across donors, most TCR sequences were observed very rarely, whereas some public TCRs were present in many individuals. Three of the identified cytomegalovirus-associated TCR beta chains were confirmed in vitro to be specific for cytomegalovirus antigens. All 130 or so repertoires were used to score co-occurrence in the validation cohort in a later analysis, because that analysis had no HLA typing for the cohort. Cytomegalovirus status was reported to be diagnosed by the classifier with high specificity and sensitivity in both the original and validation cohorts.

The library was produced with the immunoSEQ multiplex PCR assay. The authors' analysis ran thus. A statistical classification framework was developed to diagnose cytomegalovirus status using the catalog of TCR beta chain sequences. Here the immuneACCESS table is served through TCRdb, limited to in-frame sequences with V and J called. Missing clones are a known gap in these copies; in checked studies unresolved V genes cover under half, and the rest lacks a known reason. That table is the source of V, J and clone size, and D and trimming were worked out from the DNA. The sample contains under 95,000 clones, around 94% of them found a single time. Jointly, the top ten make up approximately 3.4% of the sample. The donors were included in the validation cohort of 130 or so subjects, a group kept apart from the roughly 700-subject first cohort.

The specimen sequenced was PBMCs. The receptor chain draws on TRBV7-2 and TRBJ1-1, with TRBD1 perhaps the D gene, on 6 matching bases. The TCR sequence derives from a woman between 18 and 29 years old in good health and CMV-seropositive. The DNA sequence is given as TGTGCCAGCAGCGCGGACAGATTGAACACTGAAGCTTTCTTT. Its translation reads: CASSADRLNTEAFF. The variable domain in full, with residues beyond the CDR3 obtained from the reference TRBV7-2 and TRBJ1-1 genes, is GAGVSQSPSNKVTEKGKDVELRCDPISGHTALYWYRQSLGQGLEFLIYFQGNSAPDKSGLPSDRFSAERTGGSVSTLTIQRTQQEDSAVYLCASSADRLNTEAFFGQGTRLTVV.